The 2 T cell receptor beta chains reported below all come from one sample, sequenced in a study of vaccination effects on CD4 cells after COVID-19. The method was immunoSEQ multiplex PCR; TCRdb's version includes in-frame clones alone and lacks a portion of them. The sample yields about 29,000 clones, roughly 74% seen once. The antigens for these receptors are not known. Within the ViraFEST assay, antigen-specific CD4+ T cells underwent expansion with viral peptide pools prior to sequencing. Subsequent to approximately 11 days of culture, CD4+ T cells were isolated. All participants had two doses of either the BNT162b2 or mRNA-1273 vaccine. The sequencing here drew on CD4+ T cells from PBMCs cultured with HCoV-OC43 spike peptides, taken after COVID-19 vaccination. Subset noted: HCoV-OC43 spike overlapping peptide pool stimulation. Every receptor here comes from a human donor who received a COVID-19 vaccine.

Regarding this clone: Sequence at one end of the junction differs from germline and may be a read error. The chain combines TRBV25-1 with TRBJ2-7, with D possibly TRBD1 on 6 matching bases. CDR1 MGHDK and CDR2 SYGVNS come from the germline V gene. The CDR3 runs to 10 residues. The CDR3 sequence: CASSVGGCGF. In DNA form, the CDR3 reads TGTGCCAGCAGTGTAGGGGGTTGTGGATTC.

The V call is TRBV12-3 or TRBV12-4, the J call TRBJ2-7, with 7 bases that match TRBD1. J gave up 7 bases and V 4 bases, and 7 bases lay outside the gene matches. This CDR3 contains 13 residues. CDR3 DNA sequence: TGTGCCAGCAGTTCACAGGGGATCGGAGAGCAGTACTTC. Its protein product is CASSSQGIGEQYF.